These 19 T cell receptor beta chains were all obtained from the same sample, sequenced in a study of radiotherapy plus CTLA-4 blockade in lung cancer (dated by TCRdb to between 2017 and 2018). Library construction relied on the immunoSEQ multiplex PCR assay. TCRdb obtained this table from immuneACCESS and retained in-frame rearrangements with V and J assigned. These tables miss some clones; where compared with another copy, unresolved V genes account for less than half of the shortfall, and the remainder is unexplained. This sample comprises 25,000 to 35,000 clones, 79% of them detected only once. Together, the top ten hold 15% to 20% of the sample. The sequences come from peripheral blood, collected from a patient treated with radiotherapy plus ipilimumab. The receptors stem from a human donor with non-small cell lung cancer that progressed on radiotherapy plus ipilimumab.

This clone was recorded once. The rearrangement uses TRBV28 and TRBJ1-5, with TRBD1 as a possible D gene (6 bases). The CDR3 is 15 amino acids. Germline V gene data show CDR1 as MDHEN and CDR2 as SYDVKM. Trimming pared 5 bases from V and 0 bases from J, leaving 11 bases between. CDR3 sequence (DNA): TGTGCCAGCAGTATGGACAGATTTAGCAATCAGCCCCAGCATTTT. It encodes CASSMDRFSNQPQHF.

This chain connects TRBV5-1 to TRBJ2-3; no definite D call. Germline V CDR1 and CDR2: SGHRS, YFSETQ. V lost 2 bases, J lost 8 bases, and 9 bases lay in between. This CDR3 region has 12 residues. The CDR3 spells CASSFSRTTQYF. DNA for the CDR3: TGCGCCAGCAGCTTCTCCCGAACTACGCAGTATTTT.

CDR3 coding DNA: TGCGCCAGCAGCCAAGAAAGGGCGGTGAGCACCATATATTTT. Translation: CASSQERAVSTIYF. The chain joins TRBV4-1 to TRBJ1-3; no clear D. The germline V and J ends were trimmed by 0 bases and 9 bases, with 12 bases remaining between them. The CDR3 spans 14 residues. CDR1 is MGHRA, CDR2 YSYEKL, per germline.

This chain joins TRBV6-1 and TRBJ2-2; no firm D call. Per germline, CDR1 MNHNS and CDR2 SASEGT. The CDR3 length is 14 residues. Trimming shortened V by 4 bases and J by 2 bases, and 8 bases separated the two germline ends. The chain's CDR3 is CASSVGPNTGELFF. In DNA, the CDR3 is TGTGCCAGCAGTGTGGGCCCTAACACCGGGGAGCTGTTTTTT.

This clone appeared a few times. The chain has TRBV5-4 and TRBJ2-7, with a possible D match to TRBD1 (5 bases). The CDR3 covers 15 residues. Trimming removed 0 bases from V and 1 base from J, with 11 bases in between. Germline CDR1 and CDR2: SGHNT and YYREEE (reference sequence). CDR3 sequence: CASSLVGRESYEQYF. The CDR3 nucleotides read TGTGCCAGCAGCTTGGTTGGCAGGGAATCCTACGAGCAGTACTTC. Full variable domain (missing parts from reference TRBV5-4 and TRBJ2-7): ETGVTQSPTHLIKTRGQQVTLRCSSQSGHNTVSWYQQALGQGPQFIFQYYREEENGRGNFPPRFSGLQFPNYSSELNVNALELDDSALYLCASSLVGRESYEQYFGPGTRLTVT.

The chain joins TRBV11-1 to TRBJ2-1; D possibly corresponds to TRBD2 (6 bases). V lost 5 bases, J lost 4 bases, and 9 bases lay in between. The CDR3 runs to 13 residues. The germline CDR1 and CDR2 sequences are SGHAT and FQDESV (reference sequence). The CDR3 sequence: CASSPGVYNEQFF. CDR3 bases: TGTGCCAGCAGCCCGGGAGTTTACAATGAGCAGTTCTTC. The full variable domain, its missing parts supplied by reference TRBV11-1 and TRBJ2-1, is EAEVAQSPRYKITEKSQAVAFWCDPISGHATLYWYRQILGQGPELLVQFQDESVVDDSQLPKDRFSAERLKGVDSTLKIQPAELGDSAMYLCASSPGVYNEQFFGPGTRLTVL.

The chain couples TRBV18 to TRBJ1-1, with unresolved D. V was cut by 3 bases and J by 8 bases, with 10 bases left in between. The CDR3 runs to 12 residues. Per the germline V gene, CDR1 is KGHSH and CDR2 is LQKENI. The CDR3 coding sequence is TGTGCCAGCTCACCGGACTCAGAAGAAGCTTTCTTT. Amino acids: CASSPDSEEAFF.

The CDR3: CASSPNSQSNEQFF. The CDR3, as DNA: TGTGCCAGCAGCCCCAACAGCCAAAGTAATGAGCAGTTCTTC. The chain joins TRBV5-4 to TRBJ2-1, with no clear D. The V gene lost 4 bases and the J gene lost 7 bases, with 15 bases spanning the gap. The CDR3 extends over 14 amino acids. The germline gives CDR1 SGHNT, CDR2 YYREEE (reference sequence).

This rearrangement joins TRBV11-1 to TRBJ1-1; D might be TRBD1 (5 bases). CDR1 is SGHAT, CDR2 FQDESV, per germline (reference sequence). Between the trimmed V and J ends, which lost 1 base and 10 bases, there was a span of 7 bases. This CDR3 is 11 amino acids long. The CDR3 protein is CASSLGGTAFF. DNA of the CDR3: TGTGCCAGCAGCTTAGGGGGCACAGCTTTCTTT.

For the CDR3, the DNA is TGTGCCAGCAGCACTATTATTGAGATAGTGGACAATGAGCAGTTCTTC. Protein product: CASSTIIEIVDNEQFF. This chain connects TRBV2 to TRBJ2-1; no clear D gene. V was shortened by 6 bases and J by 5 bases, with 20 bases between the two germline ends. The CDR3 has 16 residues. Germline CDR1 is SNHLY and CDR2 is FYNNEI.

The chain employs TRBV4-3 and TRBJ2-7, with 9 nucleotides matching TRBD1. This CDR3 has 16 amino acids. Per the germline V gene, CDR1 is LGHNA and CDR2 is YSLEER. J lost 3 bases, V lost 1 base, and 7 bases had no gene match. CDR3 in amino acids: CASSQGRDREGYEQYF. The CDR3 DNA sequence: TGCGCCAGCAGCCAAGGCCGGGACAGGGAAGGCTACGAGCAGTACTTC.

The chain employs TRBV9 and TRBJ2-5; TRBD2 agrees at 8 bases. Germline V gene lookup returns CDR1 SGDLS and CDR2 YYNGEE. The CDR3 totals 15 residues. The V gene end was trimmed by 3 bases and the J gene end by 5 bases; junction bases not matched to a gene: 9. The chain's CDR3 is CASSALGTRLETQYF. CDR3 coding DNA: TGTGCCAGCAGCGCTCTCGGGACTAGACTGGAGACCCAGTACTTC.

The chain combines TRBV28 with TRBJ2-7; D perhaps matches TRBD1 (5 bases). Per germline, CDR1 MDHEN and CDR2 SYDVKM. The CDR3 length is 14 residues. V dropped 5 bases and J dropped 0 bases, with 11 bases sitting between them. The chain's CDR3 is CASSPTASSYEQYF. CDR3 coding DNA: TGTGCCAGCAGTCCGACAGCCTCCTCCTACGAGCAGTACTTC.

The rearrangement links TRBV11-1 to TRBJ2-7; D ambiguous. Germline CDR1 reads SGHAT; CDR2 reads FQDESV (reference sequence). Deletions cut 5 bases from V and 0 bases from J, with 2 bases between. The CDR3 runs 11 residues. For the CDR3, the DNA is TGTGCCAGCAGCCCCTCCTACGAGCAGTACTTC. Its protein is CASSPSYEQYF.

The gene calls are TRBV13 and TRBJ1-1; D may be TRBD1 (5 bases). Germline assignment: CDR1 PRHDT and CDR2 FYEKMQ (reference sequence). Deletions cut 3 bases from V and 4 bases from J, with 15 bases between. This CDR3 region has 15 residues. CDR3 loop: CASSLRGGMSTEAFF. The CDR3 nucleotides are TGTGCCAGCAGCTTGAGGGGCGGTATGAGCACTGAAGCTTTCTTT.

The gene calls are TRBV7-9 and TRBJ2-3; 10 nucleotides agree with TRBD2. The trim removed 5 bases at V and 3 bases at J, leaving 5 bases unmatched. This CDR3 has 15 amino acids. Germline V gives CDR1 SEHNR, CDR2 FQNEAQ (reference sequence). The CDR3 DNA sequence: TGTGCCAGCAGCCCCGCTAGCGGGAGAACAGATACGCAGTATTTT. It is translated as CASSPASGRTDTQYF.

This chain links TRBV9 with TRBJ2-1; TRBD2 aligns across 7 bases. Germline CDR1 SGDLS, CDR2 YYNGEE. This CDR3 has 15 amino acids. V lost 3 bases to trimming and J lost 0 bases; unmatched junction nucleotides: 3. CDR3 DNA sequence: TGTGCCAGCAGCGGACTAGCTCGCTCCTACAATGAGCAGTTCTTC. This gives the protein CASSGLARSYNEQFF.

This chain joins TRBV28 and TRBJ2-1, with TRBD2 identical over 9 bases. Trimming cost V 5 bases and J 9 bases; bases outside gene matches: 11. Germline CDR1 and CDR2: MDHEN and SYDVKM. The length of the CDR3 is 15 residues. CDR3 DNA sequence: TGTGCCAGCAGTGCCCCAGCGGGAGGCCCTGCTGAGCAGTTCTTC. It translates to CASSAPAGGPAEQFF. Looking up the rest from reference TRBV28 and TRBJ2-1 gives the full variable domain: DVKVTQSSRYLVKRTGEKVFLECVQDMDHENMFWYRQDPGLGLRLIYFSYDVKMKEKGDIPEGYSVSREKKERFSLILESASTNQTSMYLCASSAPAGGPAEQFFGPGTRLTVL.

The chain recombines TRBV7-9 with TRBJ2-5; TRBD2 is a possible D gene (6 bases). Germline loops: CDR1 SEHNR, CDR2 FQNEAQ (reference sequence). The CDR3 contains 13 residues. The V gene lost 4 bases and the J gene lost 4 bases, with 10 bases spanning the gap. CDR3 sequence reads: CASSYWGGETQYF. The CDR3 bases are TGTGCCAGCAGCTATTGGGGAGGAGAGACCCAGTACTTC.